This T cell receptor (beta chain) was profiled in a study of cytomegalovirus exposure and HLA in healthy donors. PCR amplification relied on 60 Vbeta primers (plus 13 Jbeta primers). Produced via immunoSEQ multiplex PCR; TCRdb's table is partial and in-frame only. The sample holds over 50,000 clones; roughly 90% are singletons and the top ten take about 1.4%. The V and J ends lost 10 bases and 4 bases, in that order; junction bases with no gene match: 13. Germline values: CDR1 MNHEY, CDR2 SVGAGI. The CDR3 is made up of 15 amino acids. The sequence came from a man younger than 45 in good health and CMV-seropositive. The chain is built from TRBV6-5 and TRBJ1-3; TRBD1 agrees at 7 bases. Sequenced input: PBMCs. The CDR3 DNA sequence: TGTGCCACCCGAAGGGACAGTTTCTCGGGAAACACCATATATTTT. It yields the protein CATRRDSFSGNTIYF.